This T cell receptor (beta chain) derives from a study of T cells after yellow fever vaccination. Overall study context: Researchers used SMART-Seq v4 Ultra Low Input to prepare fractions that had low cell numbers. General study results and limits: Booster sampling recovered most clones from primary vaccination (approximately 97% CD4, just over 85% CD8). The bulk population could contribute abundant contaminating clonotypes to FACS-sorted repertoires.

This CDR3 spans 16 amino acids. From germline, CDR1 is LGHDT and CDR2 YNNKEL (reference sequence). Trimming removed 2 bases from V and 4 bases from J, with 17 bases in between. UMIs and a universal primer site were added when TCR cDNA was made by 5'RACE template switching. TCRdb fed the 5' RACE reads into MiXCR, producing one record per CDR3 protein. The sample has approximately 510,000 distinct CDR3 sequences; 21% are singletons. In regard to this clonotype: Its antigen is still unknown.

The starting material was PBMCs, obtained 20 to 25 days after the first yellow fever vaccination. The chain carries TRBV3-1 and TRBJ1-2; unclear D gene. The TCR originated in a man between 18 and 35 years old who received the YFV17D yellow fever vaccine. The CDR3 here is CASSQHGGDGSYGYTF. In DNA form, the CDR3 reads TGTGCCAGCAGCCAACACGGAGGCGATGGGAGCTATGGCTACACCTTC.